This T cell receptor (beta chain) was retrieved from a study of T-cell memory formation after mild COVID-19. This clonotype was seen at least ten times. Its specificity is unknown. General study points: Pre-infection memory held some responding clones, suggesting pre-existing cross-reactive T cells responded.

Each CDR3 protein gets one entry after TCRdb re-called the 5' RACE reads with MiXCR. Of about 430,000 distinct CDR3 sequences listed, roughly 17% were seen once; the top ten hold 20% to 25%. The TCR comes from a man aged 18-30 years who had mild COVID-19 (a few samples of this study predate the infection). Cell type and time point are not known. The specimen sequenced was PBMCs or a T cell subset sorted from them (not recorded which).

The CDR3: CASSELTSPYNEQFF. As DNA, the CDR3 is TGTGCCAGCAGTGAGTTAACTAGCCCGTACAATGAGCAGTTCTTC. The chain combines TRBV2 with TRBJ2-1; perhaps TRBD2 as D (6 bases). V was cut by 3 bases and J by 4 bases, with 13 bases left in between. This CDR3 is 15 amino acids long. Germline CDR1 reads SNHLY; CDR2 reads FYNNEI. Full variable domain (remainder filled in from reference TRBV2 and TRBJ2-1): EPEVTQTPSHQVTQMGQEVILRCVPISNHLYFYWYRQILGQKVEFLVSFYNNEISEKSEIFDDQFSVERPDGSNFTLKIRSTKLEDSAMYFCASSELTSPYNEQFFGPGTRLTVL.